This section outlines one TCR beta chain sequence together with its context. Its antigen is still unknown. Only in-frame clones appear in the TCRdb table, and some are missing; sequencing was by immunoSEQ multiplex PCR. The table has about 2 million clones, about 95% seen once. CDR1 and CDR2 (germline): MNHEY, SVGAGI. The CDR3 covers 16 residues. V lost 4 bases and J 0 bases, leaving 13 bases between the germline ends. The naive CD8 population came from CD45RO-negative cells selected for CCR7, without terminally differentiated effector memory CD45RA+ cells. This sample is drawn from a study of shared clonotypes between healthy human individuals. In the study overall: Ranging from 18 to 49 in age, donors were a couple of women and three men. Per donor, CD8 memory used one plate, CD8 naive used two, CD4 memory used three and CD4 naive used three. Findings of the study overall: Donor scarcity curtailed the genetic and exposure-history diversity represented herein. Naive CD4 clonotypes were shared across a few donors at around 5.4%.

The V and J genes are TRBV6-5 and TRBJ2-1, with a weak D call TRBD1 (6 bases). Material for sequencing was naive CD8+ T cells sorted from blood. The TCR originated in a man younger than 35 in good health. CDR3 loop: CASSLQQGSSYNEQFF. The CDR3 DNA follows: TGTGCCAGCAGTTTACAACAGGGTAGCTCCTACAATGAGCAGTTCTTC.